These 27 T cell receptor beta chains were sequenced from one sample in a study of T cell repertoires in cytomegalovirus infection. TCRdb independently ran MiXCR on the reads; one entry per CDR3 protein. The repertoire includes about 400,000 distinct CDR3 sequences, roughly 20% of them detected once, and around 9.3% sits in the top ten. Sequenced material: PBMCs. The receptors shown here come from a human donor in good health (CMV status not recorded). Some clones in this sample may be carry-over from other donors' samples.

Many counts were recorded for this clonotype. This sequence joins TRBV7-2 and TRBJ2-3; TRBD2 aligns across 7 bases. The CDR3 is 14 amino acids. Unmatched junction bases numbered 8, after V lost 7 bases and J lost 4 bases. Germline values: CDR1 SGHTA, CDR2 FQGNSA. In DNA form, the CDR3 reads TGTGCCAGCAATGGCCGTCTAGCGGCAGATACGCAGTATTTT. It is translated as CASNGRLAADTQYF. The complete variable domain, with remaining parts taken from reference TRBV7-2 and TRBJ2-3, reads GAGVSQSPSNKVTEKGKDVELRCDPISGHTALYWYRQSLGQGLEFLIYFQGNSAPDKSGLPSDRFSAERTGGSVSTLTIQRTQQEDSAVYLCASNGRLAADTQYFGPGTRLTVL.

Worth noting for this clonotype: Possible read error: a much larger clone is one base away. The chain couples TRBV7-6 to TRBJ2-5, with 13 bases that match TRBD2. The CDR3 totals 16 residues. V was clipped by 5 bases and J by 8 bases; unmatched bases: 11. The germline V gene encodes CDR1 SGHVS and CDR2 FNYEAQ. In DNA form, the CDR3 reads TGTGCCAGCAGCACCTCCGGGACTAGCGGGGCGAGAACCCAGTACTTC. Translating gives CASSTSGTSGARTQYF.

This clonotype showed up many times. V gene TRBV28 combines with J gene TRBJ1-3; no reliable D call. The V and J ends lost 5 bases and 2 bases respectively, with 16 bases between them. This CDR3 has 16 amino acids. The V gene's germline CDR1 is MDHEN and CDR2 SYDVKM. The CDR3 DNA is TGTGCCAGCAGTCCCCCAGGCCTGTCAGCTGGAAACACCATATATTTT. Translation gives CASSPPGLSAGNTIYF.

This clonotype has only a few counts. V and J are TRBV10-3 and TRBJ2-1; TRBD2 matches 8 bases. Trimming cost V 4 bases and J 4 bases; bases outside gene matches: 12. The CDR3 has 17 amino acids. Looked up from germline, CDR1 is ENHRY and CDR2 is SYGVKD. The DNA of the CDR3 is TGTGCCATCAGTGGCCCCGGCACTAGCGGCACATACAATGAGCAGTTCTTC. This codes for CAISGPGTSGTYNEQFF.

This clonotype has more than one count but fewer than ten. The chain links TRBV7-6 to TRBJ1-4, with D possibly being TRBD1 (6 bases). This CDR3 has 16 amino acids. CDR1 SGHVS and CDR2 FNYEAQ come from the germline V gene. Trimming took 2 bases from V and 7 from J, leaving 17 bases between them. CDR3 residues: CASSLYREGLGEKLFF. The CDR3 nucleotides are TGTGCCAGCAGCTTATACAGGGAAGGATTAGGTGAAAAACTGTTTTTT.

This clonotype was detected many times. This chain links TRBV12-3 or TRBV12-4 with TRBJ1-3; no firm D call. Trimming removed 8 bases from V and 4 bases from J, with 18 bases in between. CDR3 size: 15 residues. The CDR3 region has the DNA TGTGCCAGCGGTCTGAAACACAGCATGGGAAACACCATATATTTT. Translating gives CASGLKHSMGNTIYF.

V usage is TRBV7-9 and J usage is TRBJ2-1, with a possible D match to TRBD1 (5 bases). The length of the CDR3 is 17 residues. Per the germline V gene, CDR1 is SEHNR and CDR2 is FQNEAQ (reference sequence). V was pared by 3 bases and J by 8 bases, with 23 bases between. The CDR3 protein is CASSFFQGSQEVDEQFF. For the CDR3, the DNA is TGTGCCAGCAGCTTTTTCCAGGGATCTCAAGAGGTCGATGAGCAGTTCTTC. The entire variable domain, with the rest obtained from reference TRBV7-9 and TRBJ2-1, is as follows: DTGVSQNPRHKITKRGQNVTFRCDPISEHNRLYWYRQTLGQGPEFLTYFQNEAQLEKSRLLSDRFSAERPKGSFSTLEIQRTEQGDSAMYLCASSFFQGSQEVDEQFFGPGTRLTVL.

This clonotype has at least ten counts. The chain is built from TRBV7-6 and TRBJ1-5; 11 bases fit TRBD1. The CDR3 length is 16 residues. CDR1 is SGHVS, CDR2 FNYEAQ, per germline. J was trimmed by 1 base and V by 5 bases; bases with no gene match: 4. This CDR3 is CASSPGTGGSNQPQHF. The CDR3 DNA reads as TGTGCCAGCAGCCCTGGGACAGGGGGAAGCAATCAGCCCCAGCATTTT.

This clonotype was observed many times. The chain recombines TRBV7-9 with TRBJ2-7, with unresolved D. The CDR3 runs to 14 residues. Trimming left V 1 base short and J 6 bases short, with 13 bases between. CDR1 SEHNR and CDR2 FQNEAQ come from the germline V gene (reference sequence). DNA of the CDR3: TGTGCCAGCAGCTTAGACTCTGTCCTGAGCGAGCAGTACTTC. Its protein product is CASSLDSVLSEQYF.

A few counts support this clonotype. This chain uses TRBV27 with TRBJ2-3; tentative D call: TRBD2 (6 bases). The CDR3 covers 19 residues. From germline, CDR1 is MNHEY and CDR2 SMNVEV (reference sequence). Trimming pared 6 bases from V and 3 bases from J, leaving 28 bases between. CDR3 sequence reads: CASSSGRTYSLALTDTQYF. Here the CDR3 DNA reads TGTGCCAGCAGCTCGGGTCGCACATACTCACTAGCATTGACAGATACGCAGTATTTT.

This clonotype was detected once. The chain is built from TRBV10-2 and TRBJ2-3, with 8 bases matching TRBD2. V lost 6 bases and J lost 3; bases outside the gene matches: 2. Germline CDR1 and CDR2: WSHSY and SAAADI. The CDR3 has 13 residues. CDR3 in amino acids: CASRGLDTDTQYF. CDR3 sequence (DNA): TGCGCCAGCAGGGGACTAGATACAGATACGCAGTATTTT.

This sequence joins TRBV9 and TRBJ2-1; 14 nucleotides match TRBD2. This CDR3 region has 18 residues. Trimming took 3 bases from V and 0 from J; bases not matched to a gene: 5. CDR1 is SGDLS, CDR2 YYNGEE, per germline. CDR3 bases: TGTGCCAGCAGCGCCCGACTAGCGGGAGGGAGCTCCTACAATGAGCAGTTCTTC. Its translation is CASSARLAGGSSYNEQFF.

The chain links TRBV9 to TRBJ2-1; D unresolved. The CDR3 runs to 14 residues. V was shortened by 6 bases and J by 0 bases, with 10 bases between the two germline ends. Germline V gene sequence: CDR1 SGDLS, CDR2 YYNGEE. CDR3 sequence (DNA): TGTGCCAGCACCGCTACGAGCTCCTACAATGAGCAGTTCTTC. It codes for CASTATSSYNEQFF.

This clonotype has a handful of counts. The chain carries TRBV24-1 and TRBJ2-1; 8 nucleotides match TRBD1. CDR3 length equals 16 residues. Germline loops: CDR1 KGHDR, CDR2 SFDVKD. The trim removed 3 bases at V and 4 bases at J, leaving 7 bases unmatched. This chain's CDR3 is CATSDSSRGHYNEQFF. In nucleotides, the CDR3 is TGTGCCACCAGTGATAGTAGCAGGGGGCATTACAATGAGCAGTTCTTC.

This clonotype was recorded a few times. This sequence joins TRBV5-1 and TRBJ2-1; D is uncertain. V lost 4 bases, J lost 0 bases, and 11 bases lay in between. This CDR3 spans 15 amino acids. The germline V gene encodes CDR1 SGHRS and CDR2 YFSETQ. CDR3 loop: CASSAQHSSYNEQFF. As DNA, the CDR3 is TGCGCCAGCAGCGCTCAGCACAGCTCCTACAATGAGCAGTTCTTC.

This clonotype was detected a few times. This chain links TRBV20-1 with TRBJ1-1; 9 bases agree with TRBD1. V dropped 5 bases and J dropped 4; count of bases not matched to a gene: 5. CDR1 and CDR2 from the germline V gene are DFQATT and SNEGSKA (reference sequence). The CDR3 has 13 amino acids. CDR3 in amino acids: CSAQTGGITEAFF. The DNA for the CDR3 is TGCAGTGCTCAGACAGGGGGAATCACTGAAGCTTTCTTT.

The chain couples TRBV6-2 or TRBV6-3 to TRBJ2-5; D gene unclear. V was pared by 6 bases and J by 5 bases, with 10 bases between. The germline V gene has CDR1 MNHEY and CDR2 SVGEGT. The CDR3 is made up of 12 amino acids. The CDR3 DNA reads TGTGCCAGCAGCGCCAGGCGGGAGACCCAGTACTTC. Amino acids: CASSARRETQYF.

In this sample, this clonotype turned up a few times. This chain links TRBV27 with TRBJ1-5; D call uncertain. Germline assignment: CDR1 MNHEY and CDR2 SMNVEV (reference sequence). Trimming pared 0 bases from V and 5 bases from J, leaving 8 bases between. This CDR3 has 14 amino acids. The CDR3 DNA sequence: TGTGCCAGCAGTTTATCCCAGTTCGATCAGCCCCAGCATTTT. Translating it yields CASSLSQFDQPQHF.

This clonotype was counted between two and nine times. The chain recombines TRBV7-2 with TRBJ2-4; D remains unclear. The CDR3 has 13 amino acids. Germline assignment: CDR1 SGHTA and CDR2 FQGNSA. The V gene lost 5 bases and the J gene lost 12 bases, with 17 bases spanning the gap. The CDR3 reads CASSGLGLLNQYF. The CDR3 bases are TGTGCCAGCAGCGGCCTTGGGTTGCTTAATCAGTACTTC.

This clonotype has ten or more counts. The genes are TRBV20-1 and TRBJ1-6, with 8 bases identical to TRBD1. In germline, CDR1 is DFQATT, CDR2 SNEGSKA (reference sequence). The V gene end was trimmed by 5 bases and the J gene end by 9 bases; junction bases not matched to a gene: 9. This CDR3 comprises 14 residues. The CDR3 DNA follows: TGCAGTGCTCACTACGGGACAGGAGCTTCACCCCTCCACTTT. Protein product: CSAHYGTGASPLHF.

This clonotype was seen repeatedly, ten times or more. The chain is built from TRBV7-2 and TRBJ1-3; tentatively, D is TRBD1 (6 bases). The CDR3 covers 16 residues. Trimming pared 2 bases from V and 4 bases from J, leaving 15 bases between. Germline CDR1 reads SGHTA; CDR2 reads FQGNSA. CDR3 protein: CASSLKTGGLGNTIYF. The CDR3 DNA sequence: TGTGCCAGCAGCTTAAAAACCGGGGGCCTCGGAAACACCATATATTTT.

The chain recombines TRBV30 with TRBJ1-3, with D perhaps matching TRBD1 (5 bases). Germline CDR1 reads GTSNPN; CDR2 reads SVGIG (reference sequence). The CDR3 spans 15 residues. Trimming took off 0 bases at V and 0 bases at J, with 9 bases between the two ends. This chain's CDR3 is CAWSVGASSGNTIYF. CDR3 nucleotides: TGTGCCTGGAGTGTCGGGGCGAGCTCTGGAAACACCATATATTTT. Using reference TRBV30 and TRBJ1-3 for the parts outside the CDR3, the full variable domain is SQTIHQWPATLVQPVGSPLSLECTVEGTSNPNLYWYRQAAGRGLQLLFYSVGIGQISSEVPQNLSASRPQDRQFILSSKKLLLSDSGFYLCAWSVGASSGNTIYFGEGSWLTVV.

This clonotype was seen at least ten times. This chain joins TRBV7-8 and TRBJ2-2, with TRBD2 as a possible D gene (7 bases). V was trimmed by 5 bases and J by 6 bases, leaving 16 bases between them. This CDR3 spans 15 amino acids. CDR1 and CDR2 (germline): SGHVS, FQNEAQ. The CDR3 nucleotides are TGTGCCAGCAGCCAGCAGGGGAGGGGAGCCGGGGAGCTGTTTTTT. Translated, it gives CASSQQGRGAGELFF.

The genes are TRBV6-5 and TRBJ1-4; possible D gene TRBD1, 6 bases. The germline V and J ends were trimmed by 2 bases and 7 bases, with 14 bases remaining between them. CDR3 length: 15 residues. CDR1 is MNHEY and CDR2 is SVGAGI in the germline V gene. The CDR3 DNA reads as TGTGCCAGCAGTTACGTTGGGGGAGGGGGTGAAAAACTGTTTTTT. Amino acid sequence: CASSYVGGGGEKLFF.

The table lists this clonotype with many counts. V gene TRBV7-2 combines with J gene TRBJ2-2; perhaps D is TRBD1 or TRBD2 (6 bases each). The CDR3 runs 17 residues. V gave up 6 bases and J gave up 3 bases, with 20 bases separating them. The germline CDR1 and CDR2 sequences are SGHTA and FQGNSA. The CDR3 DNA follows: TGTGCCAGCAGTCCCTACGGGGGCGGGACGGACACCGGGGAGCTGTTTTTT. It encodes CASSPYGGGTDTGELFF.

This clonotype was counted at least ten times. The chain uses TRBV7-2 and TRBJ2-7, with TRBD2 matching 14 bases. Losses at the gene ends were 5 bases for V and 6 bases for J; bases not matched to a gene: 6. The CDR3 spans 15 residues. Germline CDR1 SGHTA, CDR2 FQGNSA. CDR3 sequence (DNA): TGTGCCAGCAGCCCCCGACTAGCGGGGGGGCGCGAGCAGTACTTC. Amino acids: CASSPRLAGGREQYF.

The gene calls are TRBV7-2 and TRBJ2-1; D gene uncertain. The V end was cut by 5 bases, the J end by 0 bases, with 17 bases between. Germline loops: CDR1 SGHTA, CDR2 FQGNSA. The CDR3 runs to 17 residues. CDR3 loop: CASSPSRLSISYNEQFF. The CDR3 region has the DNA TGTGCCAGCAGCCCGAGTCGACTTAGCATCTCCTACAATGAGCAGTTCTTC.